A single T cell receptor (beta chain) is shown here with its context. This sample is part of a study of blood T cell repertoires in COVID-19. Study-wide background: COVID-19 samples, acute and convalescent, were from the United States, Italy and Spain. PBMCs, B-cell-depleted T cells, or T cells were the source of the cDNA or gDNA that made up the material.

This CDR3 contains 14 residues. V lost 8 bases, J lost 1 base, and 14 bases lay in between. The germline gives CDR1 MDHEN, CDR2 SYDVKM. Per the original methods: Reference gene primer amplification gave estimated nucleated cell counts. The data were produced by immunoSEQ multiplex PCR, yet TCRdb's version contains in-frame clones alone and is incomplete. The V and J calls and the clone size are those of that table, but D and trimming were determined from the DNA. The sample has about 220,000 clones; around 81% are singletons. The rearrangement links TRBV28 to TRBJ1-1, with D unclear. The sequence came from a woman aged 25 to 39 who had recovered from COVID-19. The material sequenced was peripheral blood. The CDR3 is CASPPGRGNTEAFF. DNA of the CDR3: TGTGCCAGCCCCCCCGGTAGAGGGAACACTGAAGCTTTCTTT.